These T cell receptor beta chains were read from a single sample in a study of vaccination and CD4 T cells after COVID-19. Their antigens remain unidentified. From the PCR reads, TCRdb called clonotypes with MiXCR, one entry per CDR3 protein. In the table there are about 12,000 distinct CDR3 sequences, roughly 51% of which are singletons. Sequenced sample: CD4+ T cells from blood, cultured in vitro. The source is a human donor who had recovered from COVID-19. CDR3s include the opening cysteine and the closing phenylalanine or tryptophan. The D gene is left open where the match is weak. Only part of the rows carry a size: once, few, many, or a class if the clone is expanded.

CDR3 protein	CDR3 DNA	V gene	J gene	clone size	D gene
CSAGGVANTEAFF	TGCAGTGCAGGAGGGGTGGCGAACACTGAAGCTTTCTTT	TRBV20-1	TRBJ1-1	NA	NA
CASSIWDFSGNTIYF	TGTGCCAGCAGTATCTGGGACTTCTCCGGAAACACCATATATTTT	TRBV28	TRBJ1-3	once	NA
CAWRPSDTQYF	TGTGCCTGGAGACCATCAGATACGCAGTATTTT	TRBV30	TRBJ2-3	once	NA
CASSRQGVNIQYF	TGTGCCAGCAGCCGACAGGGGGTAAACATTCAGTACTTC	TRBV7-8	TRBJ2-4	few	TRBD1
CASSLQELGAFF	TGTGCCAGCAGCTTACAAGAGTTGGGAGCTTTCTTT	TRBV7-9	TRBJ1-1	NA	NA
CASSVTSGLSTDTQYF	TGTGCCAGCAGCGTGACTAGCGGGCTTAGCACAGATACGCAGTATTTT	TRBV9	TRBJ2-3	NA	TRBD2
CASSIRDGFYEQYF	TGTGCCAGTAGTATAAGGGACGGTTTCTACGAGCAGTACTTC	TRBV19	TRBJ2-7	NA	NA
CSAGMRTSGYQETQYF	TGCAGTGCTGGTATGAGGACTAGCGGGTACCAAGAGACCCAGTACTTC	TRBV20-1	TRBJ2-5	NA	TRBD2
CASSLSVEGYTF	TGTGCCAGCAGTCTATCAGTGGAGGGCTACACCTTC	TRBV12-3/TRBV12-4	TRBJ1-2	NA	NA
CSGDSGPEAFF	TGCAGCGGCGACTCCGGGCCTGAAGCTTTCTTT	TRBV29-1	TRBJ1-1	NA	NA
CASSLDRASYNSPLHF	TGTGCCAGCAGTTTAGACAGGGCCTCCTATAATTCACCCCTCCACTTT	TRBV27	TRBJ1-6	few	TRBD1
CASSEEGAPYNEQFF	TGTGCCAGCAGTGAAGAGGGGGCCCCCTACAATGAGCAGTTCTTC	TRBV2	TRBJ2-1	NA	TRBD1
CASSFPGGIGTNEQFF	TGTGCCAGCAGCTTCCCCGGCGGGATTGGGACCAATGAGCAGTTCTTC	TRBV7-2	TRBJ2-1	once	NA
CASSSTGSSYEQYF	TGTGCCAGCAGTTCGACTGGCAGCTCCTACGAGCAGTACTTC	TRBV6-2/TRBV6-3	TRBJ2-7	NA	NA
CSVQDYNTGELFF	TGCAGCGTTCAGGACTATAACACCGGGGAGCTGTTTTTT	TRBV29-1	TRBJ2-2	NA	NA
CASSQQGQPNTGELFF	TGTGCCAGCAGCCAACAAGGACAGCCGAACACCGGGGAGCTGTTTTTT	TRBV4-2	TRBJ2-2	NA	NA
CASSFSGGRGRNEQFF	TGTGCCAGCAGCTTCTCGGGGGGCAGGGGAAGGAATGAGCAGTTCTTC	TRBV11-3	TRBJ2-1	NA	NA
CSASSPWGGYTF	TGCAGTGCCTCTTCGCCCTGGGGGGGCTACACCTTC	TRBV20-1	TRBJ1-2	NA	NA
CATSRDLQETQYF	TGTGCCACCAGCAGGGACCTCCAAGAGACCCAGTACTTC	TRBV15	TRBJ2-5	NA	NA
CASIPIKGQGSRGGEAFF	TGTGCCAGCATCCCTATCAAGGGACAGGGATCCCGCGGGGGTGAAGCTTTCTTT	TRBV2	TRBJ1-1	few	TRBD1
CAWSRDRALETQYF	TGTGCCTGGAGTCGGGACAGGGCGTTAGAGACCCAGTACTTC	TRBV30	TRBJ2-5	NA	TRBD1
CASSLAGRAINEQFF	TGTGCCAGCAGCTTAGCCGGGAGGGCTATCAATGAGCAGTTCTTC	TRBV7-8	TRBJ2-1	medium-sized	TRBD2
CSAKIDYGYTF	TGCAGTGCTAAAATTGACTATGGCTACACCTTC	TRBV20-1	TRBJ1-2	NA	NA
CASRSGGGAGGGETQYF	TGTGCCAGCAGGTCCGGGGGTGGAGCGGGGGGAGGGGAGACCCAGTACTTC	TRBV21-1	TRBJ2-5	NA	NA
CATSDPNSYEQYF	TGTGCCACCAGTGATCCAAACTCCTACGAGCAGTACTTC	TRBV24-1	TRBJ2-7	few	NA
CSAIRGPMGTEAFF	TGCAGTGCTATTCGGGGGCCCATGGGCACTGAAGCTTTCTTT	TRBV20-1	TRBJ1-1	few	NA
CASRTGGGNQPQHF	TGTGCCAGCAGGACAGGGGGCGGCAATCAGCCCCAGCATTTT	TRBV6-1	TRBJ1-5	once	TRBD1
CASSVEAVSYEQYF	TGTGCCAGCAGCGTAGAGGCCGTATCCTACGAGCAGTACTTC	TRBV9	TRBJ2-7	NA	NA
CASSLPGGYEQYF	TGCGCCAGCAGCTTACCGGGAGGGTACGAGCAGTACTTC	TRBV5-1	TRBJ2-7	medium-sized	TRBD2
CATSDTGTGSHNEQFF	TGTGCCACCAGTGACACCGGGACAGGGTCCCACAATGAGCAGTTCTTC	TRBV24-1	TRBJ2-1	few	TRBD1
CASSQPPSSTDTQYF	TGTGCCAGCAGCCAACCTCCTTCAAGCACAGATACGCAGTATTTT	TRBV6-1	TRBJ2-3	NA	NA
CASSPEAGRSGYF	TGTGCCAGCAGTCCTGAGGCAGGCCGTTCGGGGTACTTC	TRBV6-1	TRBJ2-7	few	NA
CASTTVRTARGDTEAFF	TGTGCCAGTACCACCGTCCGGACGGCCCGGGGGGACACTGAAGCTTTCTTT	TRBV19	TRBJ1-1	NA	NA
CSVELGTKAFF	TGCAGCGTTGAATTAGGGACAAAAGCTTTCTTT	TRBV29-1	TRBJ1-1	NA	NA
CASSSRADGGYTF	TGTGCCAGCAGCTCCAGGGCGGACGGCGGCTACACCTTC	TRBV3-1	TRBJ1-2	NA	NA
CASSSRTSGGLDTGELFF	TGTGCCAGCAGCTCGCGGACTAGCGGGGGACTGGACACCGGGGAGCTGTTTTTT	TRBV7-6	TRBJ2-2	NA	TRBD2
CASASGMSNQPQHF	TGTGCCAGCGCCTCAGGGATGAGCAATCAGCCCCAGCATTTT	TRBV6-1	TRBJ1-5	NA	NA
CSGWAGGAYEQYF	TGCAGTGGTTGGGCAGGGGGGGCCTACGAGCAGTACTTC	TRBV20-1	TRBJ2-7	few	NA
CASASWGTYEQYF	TGTGCCAGCGCTTCTTGGGGGACCTACGAGCAGTACTTC	TRBV7-9	TRBJ2-7	few	NA
CASSATGTGYEQYF	TGTGCCAGCAGCGCCACCGGGACAGGCTACGAGCAGTACTTC	TRBV7-9	TRBJ2-7	NA	TRBD1
CASSKRQANYGYTF	TGTGCCAGCAGCAAACGGCAGGCTAACTATGGCTACACCTTC	TRBV21-1	TRBJ1-2	NA	NA
CASSRDARGADTQYF	TGTGCCAGCAGCCGGGACGCCCGAGGGGCAGATACGCAGTATTTT	TRBV7-8	TRBJ2-3	NA	NA
CASSLSVSDTQYF	TGTGCCAGCAGCTTAAGTGTGTCAGATACGCAGTATTTT	TRBV11-1	TRBJ2-3	few	NA